This T cell receptor (beta chain) comes out of a study of blood T cell repertoires in COVID-19. Background on the study: Italy, Spain and the United States were the sources of the convalescent and acute COVID-19 samples.

Germline V CDR1 and CDR2: SGHRS, YFSETQ. V lost 4 bases, J lost 0 bases, and 5 bases stayed unmatched. The CDR3 is made up of 16 amino acids. Profiled with immunoSEQ multiplex PCR; TCRdb holds only in-frame clones, not every one. The sample includes fewer than 70,000 clones, approximately 86% seen only once; the top ten take approximately 16%. This clonotype was obtained from a man aged 40-49 years with COVID-19, enrolled during active disease. The gene calls are TRBV5-1 and TRBJ2-1; 9 bases map to TRBD2. Sequencing was performed on peripheral blood. CDR3: CASSLSGGSSYNEQFF. The CDR3 DNA reads as TGCGCCAGCAGCCTGAGCGGGGGGAGCTCCTACAATGAGCAGTTCTTC.